A single sample gave rise to the 20 T cell receptor beta chains below, sequenced in a study of spatial heterogeneity in lung cancer. MiXCR was run by TCRdb on the 5' RACE reads, yielding one entry per CDR3 protein. The data show tens of thousands of distinct CDR3 sequences, approximately 12% seen once. Time point denoted: sample taken at primary tumor resection. Whole RNA came from tumor, nontumor lung or frozen PBMC and was sequenced without being sorted. Material: PBMCs, obtained at surgery. The receptors shown here come from a female donor with early-stage non-small cell lung cancer.

The chain joins TRBV7-8 to TRBJ2-1; maybe TRBD2 (6 bases). Germline V CDR1 and CDR2: SGHVS, FQNEAQ. The CDR3 contains 15 residues. Trimming removed 5 bases at V and 6 bases at J, with 17 bases between. The DNA of the CDR3 is TGTGCCAGCAGCCGGAGGGTTCTAGCTCTCAATGAGCAGTTCTTC. Translated, it gives CASSRRVLALNEQFF.

In this sample, this clonotype turned up many times. The genes are TRBV24-1 and TRBJ2-3; no firm D call. The CDR3 runs 16 residues. Germline CDR1 KGHDR, CDR2 SFDVKD. Trimming cost V 3 bases and J 0 bases, with 12 bases left between them. In DNA form, the CDR3 reads TGTGCCACCAGTGATATTTCCGGTCCTAGCACAGATACGCAGTATTTT. This codes for CATSDISGPSTDTQYF.

The V gene is TRBV11-2, the J gene TRBJ2-5; perhaps TRBD2 as D (5 bases). Germline CDR1 SGHAT, CDR2 FQNNGV. CDR3 size: 12 residues. V dropped 5 bases and J dropped 9 bases, with 13 bases sitting between them. The CDR3 region has the DNA TGTGCCAGCAGCCCAGACTACCAGCCCCAGTACTTC. Amino acid sequence: CASSPDYQPQYF.

This rearrangement joins TRBV2 to TRBJ2-1; TRBD2 aligns across 7 bases. J gave up 10 bases and V 2 bases, and 11 bases lay outside the gene matches. The germline V gene encodes CDR1 SNHLY and CDR2 FYNNEI. The CDR3 contains 15 residues. The CDR3 loop reads CASSETSASGGEQFF. Here the CDR3 DNA reads TGTGCCAGCAGTGAAACTAGCGCGTCTGGGGGGGAGCAGTTCTTC.

V usage is TRBV21-1 and J usage is TRBJ1-2; no check of the table's D call, TRBD1, against the DNA was made. TRBV21-1 is a pseudogene locus. This CDR3 comprises 15 residues. In DNA, the CDR3 is TGTGCCAGCAGCGGAAAGGGGCAGGGTTTAGGGGGCTACACCTTC. Residues: CASSGKGQGLGGYTF.

This clonotype was found a few times. The CDR3 DNA sequence: TGCAGCGTTGAAGCGAGGGGCAGGTACACTGAAGCTTTCTTT. It is translated as CSVEARGRYTEAFF. The rearrangement uses TRBV29-1 and TRBJ1-1; the D gene is possibly TRBD1 (5 bases). The CDR3 consists of 14 residues. Trimming took 1 base from V and 3 from J, leaving 12 bases between them. CDR1 SQVTM and CDR2 ANQGSEA come from the germline V gene.

This chain links TRBV20-1 with TRBJ1-4, with TRBD1 as a possible D gene (6 bases). This CDR3 is 13 amino acids long. The germline gives CDR1 DFQATT, CDR2 SNEGSKA (reference sequence). Trimming took 3 bases from V and 7 from J, leaving 12 bases between them. The CDR3 protein is CSASPRGGEKLFF. Here the CDR3 DNA reads TGCAGTGCTAGTCCCAGGGGCGGTGAAAAACTGTTTTTT.

This rearrangement joins TRBV7-9 to TRBJ2-7; D is tentatively TRBD1 or TRBD2 (5 bases each). The germline V gene encodes CDR1 SEHNR and CDR2 FQNEAQ (reference sequence). The CDR3 consists of 13 residues. With 6 bases removed from V and 3 bases from J, the gap between germline ends came to 12 bases. The CDR3 sequence is CASSYGASYEQYF. CDR3 nucleotide sequence: TGTGCCAGCAGTTACGGGGCTAGCTACGAGCAGTACTTC. Based on the CDR3 plus reference TRBV7-9 and TRBJ2-7, the full variable domain is DTGVSQNPRHKITKRGQNVTFRCDPISEHNRLYWYRQTLGQGPEFLTYFQNEAQLEKSRLLSDRFSAERPKGSFSTLEIQRTEQGDSAMYLCASSYGASYEQYFGPGTRLTVT.

This clonotype has a handful of counts. The J gene is TRBJ1-5, the V gene TRBV7-8; possibly TRBD1 for D (6 bases). CDR1 is SGHVS, CDR2 FQNEAQ, per germline. The CDR3 extends over 14 amino acids. V was clipped by 4 bases and J by 6 bases, with 13 bases between them. The CDR3 here is CASSSGQLAQPQHF. The DNA of the CDR3 is TGTGCCAGCAGCTCTGGACAGCTCGCTCAGCCCCAGCATTTT.

The CDR3 protein is CASSFRDRPYEQYF. The CDR3 DNA sequence: TGTGCCAGCAGCTTCCGGGACAGGCCCTACGAGCAGTACTTC. The rearrangement links TRBV7-9 to TRBJ2-7; TRBD1 matches at 8 bases. V was clipped by 3 bases and J by 2 bases; unmatched bases: 3. Germline V gene data show CDR1 as SEHNR and CDR2 as FQNEAQ (reference sequence). This CDR3 spans 14 amino acids.

CDR3 loop: CASSRNAEQFF. CDR3 bases: TGTGCCAGCAGCCGAAACGCGGAACAGTTCTTC. The chain links TRBV7-6 to TRBJ2-1; no reliable D call. From germline, CDR1 is SGHVS and CDR2 FNYEAQ. There are 11 residues in the CDR3. Trimming removed 5 bases at V and 13 bases at J, with 12 bases between.

This chain links TRBV11-2 with TRBJ2-5; 10 bases match TRBD2. CDR3 size: 16 residues. Germline trimming cut 1 base from V and 3 bases from J; bases unmatched to any gene: 5. The germline V gene encodes CDR1 SGHAT and CDR2 FQNNGV. For the CDR3, the DNA is TGTGCCAGCAGCTTAGTGGGCCTAGCGGGGGAAGAGACCCAGTACTTC. This encodes CASSLVGLAGEETQYF.

This clonotype was recorded a few times. The V and J genes are TRBV28 and TRBJ2-6; 8 bases align to TRBD2. This CDR3 is 23 amino acids long. Germline CDR1 and CDR2: MDHEN and SYDVKM. J was trimmed by 2 bases and V by 3 bases; bases with no gene match: 24. For the CDR3, the DNA is TGTGCCAGCAGTTTCCCCCGGGGGGGCGCTCAATCCGCGCTATCTACTGGGGCCAACGTCCTGACTTTC. This encodes CASSFPRGGAQSALSTGANVLTF.

This clonotype was seen ten or more times. V usage is TRBV5-1 and J usage is TRBJ2-3; D remains ambiguous. The CDR3 totals 14 residues. The V end lost 6 bases, the J end lost 0 bases, and 11 bases lay between the germline ends. Germline values: CDR1 SGHRS, CDR2 YFSETQ. The CDR3 nucleotides read TGCGCCAGCATTCTAGATTCTAGCACAGATACGCAGTATTTT. Its protein product is CASILDSSTDTQYF.

This clonotype was seen more than once but under ten times. The chain carries TRBV28 and TRBJ1-5; 7 bases map to TRBD1. Germline CDR1 reads MDHEN; CDR2 reads SYDVKM. The V and J ends lost 5 bases and 4 bases, in that order; junction bases with no gene match: 5. The CDR3 contains 14 residues. CDR3 region: CASSLIRGNQPQHF. CDR3 DNA sequence: TGTGCCAGCAGTCTTATCAGGGGGAATCAGCCCCAGCATTTT.

This clonotype showed up many times. This chain joins TRBV6-1 and TRBJ1-1; D is unresolved. Trimming pared 7 bases from V and 2 bases from J, leaving 8 bases between. This CDR3 comprises 12 residues. Germline CDR1 reads MNHNS; CDR2 reads SASEGT. CDR3 sequence reads: CASKNRNTEAFF. The DNA for the CDR3 is TGTGCCAGCAAGAACAGAAACACTGAAGCTTTCTTT.

The chain links TRBV9 to TRBJ1-3; D unclear. Trimming removed 2 bases at V and 2 bases at J, with 8 bases between. Germline V gives CDR1 SGDLS, CDR2 YYNGEE. This CDR3 spans 14 amino acids. This chain's CDR3 is CASSVGSTGNTIYF. CDR3 coding DNA: TGTGCCAGCAGCGTGGGTAGTACTGGAAACACCATATATTTT.

V usage is TRBV15 and J usage is TRBJ2-3; D might be TRBD2 (6 bases). Germline-derived CDR1 and CDR2 are LNHNV and YYDKDF (reference sequence). CDR3 length: 12 residues. Trimming stripped 6 bases from V and 4 bases from J, with 8 bases between. In DNA, the CDR3 is TGTGCCACCAGGGAGGGAGCAGATACGCAGTATTTT. This codes for CATREGADTQYF.

The genes are TRBV29-1 and TRBJ1-3; tentative D call: TRBD1 (6 bases). The CDR3 is 16 amino acids. Germline-derived CDR1 and CDR2 are SQVTM and ANQGSEA. V dropped 2 bases and J dropped 0 bases, with 14 bases sitting between them. For the CDR3, the DNA is TGCAGCGTTGAAAGGGGGGGCGGAAGCTCTGGAAACACCATATATTTT. Encoded protein: CSVERGGGSSGNTIYF.

This clonotype was counted only a few times. The CDR3 spells CASSSSGTGITEAFF. The CDR3 DNA reads as TGTGCCAGCAGCTCCTCCGGGACAGGGATCACTGAAGCTTTCTTT. The chain employs TRBV7-9 and TRBJ1-1; 9 nucleotides agree with TRBD1. V was pared by 4 bases and J by 4 bases, with 7 bases of the junction left unmatched. This CDR3 comprises 15 residues. Germline CDR1 and CDR2: SEHNR and FQNEAQ (reference sequence).